These 27 T cell receptor beta chains were sequenced from one sample in a study of blood T cell repertoires in COVID-19. Clones were sequenced by immunoSEQ multiplex PCR, and TCRdb holds only the in-frame ones, with some missing. The sample includes about 210,000 clones, roughly four fifths of them seen just once. The sample was peripheral blood. The receptor set was obtained from a woman aged 40-49 years with acute or convalescent COVID-19.

J is TRBJ1-4 and V is TRBV9; possible D gene TRBD1, 5 bases. V was clipped by 0 bases and J by 0 bases, with 12 bases between them. The CDR3 runs to 17 residues. CDR1 and CDR2 (germline): SGDLS, YYNGEE. CDR3 DNA sequence: TGTGCCAGCAGCGTAGATACCGGGGGAGCAACTAATGAAAAACTGTTTTTT. Its protein product is CASSVDTGGATNEKLFF.

The chain joins TRBV4-3 to TRBJ2-7, with D unresolved. The CDR3 extends over 14 amino acids. V was clipped by 0 bases and J by 0 bases, with 6 bases between them. Germline V lookup: CDR1 LGHNA, CDR2 YSLEER. CDR3 sequence reads: CASSQEWLSYEQYF. In nucleotides, the CDR3 is TGCGCCAGCAGCCAAGAATGGCTCTCCTACGAGCAGTACTTC.

The chain joins TRBV4-1 to TRBJ2-4; tentative D call: TRBD1 (7 bases). The CDR3 extends over 19 amino acids. Germline-derived CDR1 and CDR2 are MGHRA and YSYEKL. V lost 0 bases and J 1 base, leaving 19 bases between the germline ends. The CDR3 DNA reads TGCGCCAGCAGCCAAGAGGGCAGGGGGACTCCCGGGGCCAAAAACATTCAGTACTTC. Translating it yields CASSQEGRGTPGAKNIQYF.

V gene TRBV29-1 combines with J gene TRBJ2-5, with a weak D call TRBD2 (5 bases). Germline values: CDR1 SQVTM, CDR2 ANQGSEA. Trimming pared 4 bases from V and 6 bases from J, leaving 18 bases between. CDR3 size: 14 residues. DNA for the CDR3: TGCAGCGTTGGGGGAGATCTTTCTGGGAAGACCCAGTACTTC. Translation: CSVGGDLSGKTQYF.

The chain employs TRBV7-2 and TRBJ2-2; possibly TRBD2 for D (6 bases). This CDR3 has 15 residues. The V gene lost 6 bases and the J gene lost 7 bases, with 18 bases spanning the gap. Per germline, CDR1 SGHTA and CDR2 FQGNSA. Written as DNA, the CDR3 is TGTGCCAGCAGATCTGAGGGTAGCGGAATCGGGGAGCTGTTTTTT. This gives the protein CASRSEGSGIGELFF.

The DNA of the CDR3 is TGTGCCAGCAGCCCTAGGACTGATTCTGGAAACACCATATATTTT. It specifies CASSPRTDSGNTIYF. The gene calls are TRBV7-8 and TRBJ1-3; the D is unclear. Germline lookup yields CDR1 SGHVS and CDR2 FQNEAQ. This CDR3 spans 15 amino acids. V dropped 5 bases and J dropped 1 base, with 12 bases sitting between them. The full variable domain, completed using reference TRBV7-8 and TRBJ1-3, is GAGVSQSPRYKVAKRGQDVALRCDPISGHVSLFWYQQALGQGPEFLTYFQNEAQLDKSGLPSDRFFAERPEGSVSTLKIQRTQQEDSAVYLCASSPRTDSGNTIYFGEGSWLTVV.

The chain has TRBV3-1 (or the pseudogene TRBV3-2) and TRBJ1-1; D not certain. V lost 1 base and J 1 base, leaving 4 bases between the germline ends. This CDR3 region has 13 residues. CDR1 LGHDT and CDR2 YNNKEL come from the germline V gene (reference sequence). CDR3 coding DNA: TGTGCCAGCAGCCAAGCAGGGAACACTGAAGCTTTCTTT. This translates into CASSQAGNTEAFF.

This sequence joins TRBV6-4 and TRBJ2-1; tentative D call: TRBD2 (6 bases). CDR3 length: 15 amino acids. The V and J ends lost 0 bases and 6 bases respectively, with 12 bases between them. Germline V lookup: CDR1 MRHNA, CDR2 SNTAGT. In DNA form, the CDR3 reads TGTGCCAGCAGTGACTCTCACGGCGGGGCCAATGAGCAGTTCTTC. This encodes CASSDSHGGANEQFF.

CDR3 nucleotides: TGTGCCAGCAGAGGACAGGGGGCAAACTATGGCTACACCTTC. It is translated as CASRGQGANYGYTF. The genes are TRBV6-6 and TRBJ1-2, with TRBD1 matching over 11 bases. V lost 6 bases, J lost 2 bases, and 2 bases stayed unmatched. CDR1 and CDR2 (germline): MNHNY, SVGAGI (reference sequence). This CDR3 is built from 14 residues.

The chain uses TRBV7-8 and TRBJ1-1, with 7 bases matching TRBD1. V lost 5 bases, J lost 1 base, and 10 bases stayed unmatched. Germline values: CDR1 SGHVS, CDR2 FQNEAQ. The CDR3 runs to 16 residues. This chain's CDR3 is CASSTWRGPQNTEAFF. DNA of the CDR3: TGTGCCAGCAGCACCTGGAGGGGGCCCCAGAACACTGAAGCTTTCTTT.

This clone is a singleton in its sample. The chain links TRBV15 to TRBJ2-3; 12 positions agree with TRBD1. Trimming took 5 bases from V and 2 from J; bases not matched to a gene: 17. Germline assignment: CDR1 LNHNV and CDR2 YYDKDF (reference sequence). The CDR3 loop spans 20 amino acids. The CDR3 nucleotides are TGTGCCACCAGCTTCCGACACGCCTCCGGGACAGGGGGCATCACAGATACGCAGTATTTT. It encodes CATSFRHASGTGGITDTQYF.

This chain uses TRBV2 with TRBJ1-5; 7 bases fit TRBD1. V lost 3 bases, J lost 2 bases, and 7 bases stayed unmatched. CDR3 length equals 16 residues. The germline CDR1 and CDR2 sequences are SNHLY and FYNNEI. CDR3 in DNA: TGTGCCAGCAGTGAGCAGGGGGTAATAGGCAATCAGCCCCAGCATTTT. Translating it yields CASSEQGVIGNQPQHF.

V is TRBV15 and J is TRBJ1-2, with 7 nucleotides matching TRBD1. The CDR3 contains 13 residues. Germline lookup yields CDR1 LNHNV and CDR2 YYDKDF (reference sequence). V dropped 2 bases and J dropped 6; count of bases not matched to a gene: 3. The CDR3 bases are TGTGCCACCAGCAGATCCGGACAGGATGGCTACACCTTC. It yields the protein CATSRSGQDGYTF.

The chain joins TRBV12-3 or TRBV12-4 to TRBJ1-2; D ambiguous. This CDR3 spans 12 amino acids. V lost 2 bases, J lost 5 bases, and 6 bases lay in between. CDR3 loop: CASSLTGYGYTF. CDR3 sequence (DNA): TGTGCCAGCAGTTTAACGGGGTATGGCTACACCTTC.

This clone was seen a handful of times. The J gene is TRBJ1-1, the V gene TRBV5-1; D is unclear. Germline lookup yields CDR1 SGHRS and CDR2 YFSETQ. The CDR3 length is 18 residues. V was shortened by 1 base and J by 1 base, with 20 bases between the two germline ends. CDR3 coding DNA: TGCGCCAGCAGCTTGACAGAAATACTGCAGTTACCGAACACTGAAGCTTTCTTT. Its protein is CASSLTEILQLPNTEAFF.

The rearrangement joins TRBV5-1 to TRBJ2-3; 13 bases line up with TRBD2. CDR1 and CDR2 (germline): SGHRS, YFSETQ. J lost 14 bases, V lost 5 bases, and 11 bases had no gene match. This CDR3 is built from 14 residues. CDR3 sequence (DNA): TGCGCCAGCAGGCCGGGACTAGCGGGAAGTTGGTGGTATTTT. Protein: CASRPGLAGSWWYF.

This clone has a handful of counts. The rearrangement joins TRBV19 to TRBJ1-2; 7 positions agree with TRBD1. Germline V gene lookup returns CDR1 LNHDA and CDR2 SQIVND (reference sequence). Unmatched junction bases numbered 6, after V lost 4 bases and J lost 4 bases. CDR3 length: 14 amino acids. The CDR3 here is CASSTGQATYGYTF. DNA for the CDR3: TGTGCCAGTAGTACCGGACAGGCGACCTATGGCTACACCTTC.

V usage is TRBV9 and J usage is TRBJ2-1; 9 bases map to TRBD1. CDR1 is SGDLS, CDR2 YYNGEE, per germline. The CDR3 loop spans 15 amino acids. Trimming took 4 bases from V and 5 from J; bases not matched to a gene: 7. In DNA, the CDR3 is TGTGCCAGCAGCATCCGGGACAGGGACCACAATGAGCAGTTCTTC. Encoded protein: CASSIRDRDHNEQFF.

The J gene is TRBJ2-7, the V gene TRBV7-6, with D perhaps matching TRBD1 (7 bases). Germline V lookup: CDR1 SGHVS, CDR2 FNYEAQ. The CDR3 covers 14 residues. The V end lost 5 bases, the J end lost 2 bases, and 13 bases lay between the germline ends. CDR3 amino acids: CASSRDSGPYEQYF. CDR3 sequence (DNA): TGTGCCAGCAGCCGGGACAGCGGGCCCTACGAGCAGTACTTC.

V usage is TRBV3-1 (or the pseudogene TRBV3-2) and J usage is TRBJ2-7; 8 bases are shared with TRBD2. The junction had 2 bases not matched to a gene; V was cut back by 1 base and J by 0 bases. Germline V lookup: CDR1 LGHDT, CDR2 YNNKEL (reference sequence). This CDR3 region has 15 residues. CDR3 nucleotides: TGTGCCAGCAGCCAAGTTAGCGGGAACTCCTACGAGCAGTACTTC. It yields the protein CASSQVSGNSYEQYF.

This clone was recorded once. CDR3: CASTPTLAGGVSGANVLTF. The DNA of the CDR3 is TGTGCCAGCACCCCGACTTTAGCGGGGGGGGTTTCTGGGGCCAACGTCCTGACTTTC. The rearrangement joins TRBV7-2 to TRBJ2-6; 11 positions match TRBD2. V gave up 7 bases and J gave up 1 base; unmatched junction bases: 12. Germline assignment: CDR1 SGHTA and CDR2 FQGNSA. The CDR3 is 19 residues long.

This chain connects TRBV18 to TRBJ1-5; D ambiguous. Germline V gives CDR1 KGHSH, CDR2 LQKENI. The CDR3 length is 12 residues. V was shortened by 2 bases and J by 4 bases, with 3 bases between the two germline ends. CDR3 region: CASSPSNQPQHF. CDR3 DNA sequence: TGTGCCAGCTCACCATCGAATCAGCCCCAGCATTTT.

The CDR3 spells CASSELRVSTDTQYF. The CDR3 DNA reads TGTGCCAGCAGTGAATTGCGGGTGAGCACAGATACGCAGTATTTT. The V and J genes are TRBV2 and TRBJ2-3; a possible D gene is TRBD2 (5 bases). Between the trimmed V and J ends, which lost 2 bases and 0 bases, there was a span of 9 bases. The CDR3 loop spans 15 amino acids. In germline, CDR1 is SNHLY, CDR2 FYNNEI. Using reference TRBV2 and TRBJ2-3 for the parts outside the CDR3, the full variable domain is EPEVTQTPSHQVTQMGQEVILRCVPISNHLYFYWYRQILGQKVEFLVSFYNNEISEKSEIFDDQFSVERPDGSNFTLKIRSTKLEDSAMYFCASSELRVSTDTQYFGPGTRLTVL.

The V and J genes are TRBV4-3 and TRBJ2-7; a weak D match, TRBD2 (6 bases). The CDR3 sequence is 17 residues long. Trimming shortened V by 0 bases and J by 0 bases, and 15 bases separated the two germline ends. From germline, CDR1 is LGHNA and CDR2 YSLEER. The CDR3 loop is CASSQEPSRENSYEQYF. CDR3 coding DNA: TGCGCCAGCAGCCAAGAGCCCTCCCGGGAGAACTCCTACGAGCAGTACTTC.

This chain uses TRBV18 with TRBJ2-1; weak D call: TRBD2 (5 bases). Between the trimmed V and J ends, which lost 5 bases and 0 bases, there was a span of 14 bases. CDR3 size: 16 residues. Germline values: CDR1 KGHSH, CDR2 LQKENI. The CDR3 DNA follows: TGTGCCAGCTCAAAGGAGGTTTCGAGCTCCTACAATGAGCAGTTCTTC. It codes for CASSKEVSSSYNEQFF.

This clone was seen more than once but under ten times. This rearrangement joins TRBV11-2 to TRBJ2-2; 7 bases map to TRBD1. Germline V lookup: CDR1 SGHAT, CDR2 FQNNGV. The CDR3 is 14 residues long. V shed 5 bases, J shed 4 bases, and the junction held 4 bases outside the gene matches. Here the CDR3 reads CASSRGRTTGELFF. CDR3 bases: TGTGCCAGCAGCAGGGGGCGGACCACCGGGGAGCTGTTTTTT. The full variable domain, its missing parts supplied by reference TRBV11-2 and TRBJ2-2, is EAGVAQSPRYKIIEKRQSVAFWCNPISGHATLYWYQQILGQGPKLLIQFQNNGVVDDSQLPKDRFSAERLKGVDSTLKIQPAKLEDSAVYLCASSRGRTTGELFFGEGSRLTVL.

V is TRBV5-4 and J is TRBJ2-5, with 11 bases that match TRBD1. CDR3 size: 17 residues. The germline V gene has CDR1 SGHNT and CDR2 YYREEE (reference sequence). With 6 bases clipped from V and 5 bases from J, the junction kept 15 bases outside the gene matches. CDR3 coding DNA: TGTGCCAGCAACATCTACCCCGGGACAGGGGGACCGGAGACCCAGTACTTC. Translating gives CASNIYPGTGGPETQYF.